This T cell receptor (beta chain) stems from a study of technical replicates of blood from several donors. TCRdb's copy holds only in-frame clones and misses some; the assay was immunoSEQ multiplex PCR. The table has 80,000 to 95,000 clones, roughly 94% seen once. The sequenced sample was T cells isolated from PBMCs. The receptor comes from a human donor in good health.

This CDR3 reads CASSEWGQGQFGETQYF. In nucleotides, the CDR3 is TGTGCCAGCAGTGAATGGGGACAGGGGCAATTTGGAGAGACCCAGTACTTC. This rearrangement joins TRBV6-1 to TRBJ2-5; 10 bases map to TRBD1. V lost 2 bases and J lost 4; bases outside the gene matches: 10. Germline CDR1 is MNHNS and CDR2 is SASEGT. The CDR3 is 17 residues long.